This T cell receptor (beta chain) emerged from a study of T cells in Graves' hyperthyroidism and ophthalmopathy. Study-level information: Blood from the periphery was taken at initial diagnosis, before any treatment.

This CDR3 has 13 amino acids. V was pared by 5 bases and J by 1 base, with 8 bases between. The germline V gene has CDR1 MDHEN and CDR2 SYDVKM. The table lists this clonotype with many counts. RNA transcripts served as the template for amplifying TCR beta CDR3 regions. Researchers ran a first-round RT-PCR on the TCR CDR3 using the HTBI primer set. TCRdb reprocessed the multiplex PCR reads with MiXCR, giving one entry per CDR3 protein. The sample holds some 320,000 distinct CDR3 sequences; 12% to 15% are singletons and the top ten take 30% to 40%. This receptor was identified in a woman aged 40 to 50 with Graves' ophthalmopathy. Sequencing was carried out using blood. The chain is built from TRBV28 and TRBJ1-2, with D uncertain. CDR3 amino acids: CASSRGNNYGYTF. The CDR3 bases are TGTGCCAGCAGTCGAGGGAATAACTATGGCTACACCTTC.